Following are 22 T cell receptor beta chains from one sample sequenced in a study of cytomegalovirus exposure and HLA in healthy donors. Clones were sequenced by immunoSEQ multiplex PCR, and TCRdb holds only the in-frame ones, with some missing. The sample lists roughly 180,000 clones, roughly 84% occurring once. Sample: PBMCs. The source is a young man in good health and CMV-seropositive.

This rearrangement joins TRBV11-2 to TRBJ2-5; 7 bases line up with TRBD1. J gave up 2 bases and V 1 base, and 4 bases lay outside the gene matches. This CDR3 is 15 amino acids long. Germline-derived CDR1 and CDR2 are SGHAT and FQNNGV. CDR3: CASSLVGTAQETQYF. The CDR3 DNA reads TGTGCCAGCAGCTTAGTAGGGACAGCTCAAGAGACCCAGTACTTC. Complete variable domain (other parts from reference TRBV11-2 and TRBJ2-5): EAGVAQSPRYKIIEKRQSVAFWCNPISGHATLYWYQQILGQGPKLLIQFQNNGVVDDSQLPKDRFSAERLKGVDSTLKIQPAKLEDSAVYLCASSLVGTAQETQYFGPGTRLLVL.

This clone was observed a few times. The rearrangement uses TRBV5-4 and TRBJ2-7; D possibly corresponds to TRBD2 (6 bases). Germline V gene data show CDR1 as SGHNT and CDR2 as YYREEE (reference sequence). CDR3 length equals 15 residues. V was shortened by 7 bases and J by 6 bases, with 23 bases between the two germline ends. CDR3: CASRLDSAGRGEQYF. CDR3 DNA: TGTGCCAGCCGTCTGGATTCGGCGGGAAGGGGCGAGCAGTACTTC.

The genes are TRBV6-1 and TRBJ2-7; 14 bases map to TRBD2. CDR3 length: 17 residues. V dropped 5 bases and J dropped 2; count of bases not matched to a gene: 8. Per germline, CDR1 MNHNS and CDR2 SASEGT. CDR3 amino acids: CASSKGLAGGITYEQYF. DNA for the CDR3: TGTGCCAGCAGTAAAGGACTAGCGGGAGGCATCACCTACGAGCAGTACTTC.

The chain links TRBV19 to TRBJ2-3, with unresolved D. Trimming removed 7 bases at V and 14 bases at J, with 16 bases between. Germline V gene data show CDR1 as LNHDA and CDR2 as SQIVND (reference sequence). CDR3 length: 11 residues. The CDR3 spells CASTTRSELYF. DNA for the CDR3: TGTGCCAGTACCACGAGGAGTGAGTTGTATTTT.

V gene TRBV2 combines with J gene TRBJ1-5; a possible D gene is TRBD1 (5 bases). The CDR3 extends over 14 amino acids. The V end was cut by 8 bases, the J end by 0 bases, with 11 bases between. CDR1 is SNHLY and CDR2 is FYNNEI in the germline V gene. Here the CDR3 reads CASWGGYSNQPQHF. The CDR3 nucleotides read TGTGCCAGCTGGGGGGGTTATAGCAATCAGCCCCAGCATTTT.

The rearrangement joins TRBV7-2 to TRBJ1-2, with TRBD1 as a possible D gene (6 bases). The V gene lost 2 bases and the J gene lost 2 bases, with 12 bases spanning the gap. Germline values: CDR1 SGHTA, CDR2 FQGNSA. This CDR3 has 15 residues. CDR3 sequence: CASSLPSTGNYGYTF. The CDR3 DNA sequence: TGTGCCAGCAGCTTACCGTCCACAGGGAACTATGGCTACACCTTC.

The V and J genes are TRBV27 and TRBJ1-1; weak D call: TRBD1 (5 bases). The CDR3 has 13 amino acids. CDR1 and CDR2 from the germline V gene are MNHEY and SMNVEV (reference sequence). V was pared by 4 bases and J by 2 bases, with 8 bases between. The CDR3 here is CASSYRLNTEAFF. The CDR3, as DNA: TGTGCCAGCAGTTACAGGTTAAACACTGAAGCTTTCTTT.

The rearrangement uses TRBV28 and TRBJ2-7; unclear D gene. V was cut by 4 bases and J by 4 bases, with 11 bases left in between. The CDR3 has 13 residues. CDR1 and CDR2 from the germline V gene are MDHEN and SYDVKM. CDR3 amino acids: CASSSGRSYEQYF. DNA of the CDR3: TGTGCCAGCAGTTCAGGCCGTTCTTACGAGCAGTACTTC. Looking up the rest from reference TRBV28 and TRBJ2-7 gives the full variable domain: DVKVTQSSRYLVKRTGEKVFLECVQDMDHENMFWYRQDPGLGLRLIYFSYDVKMKEKGDIPEGYSVSREKKERFSLILESASTNQTSMYLCASSSGRSYEQYFGPGTRLTVT.

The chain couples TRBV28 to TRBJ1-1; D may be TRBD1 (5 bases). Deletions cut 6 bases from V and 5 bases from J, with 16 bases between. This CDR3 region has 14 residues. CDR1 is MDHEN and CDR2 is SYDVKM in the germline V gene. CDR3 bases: TGTGCCAGCAGCACACCTGGGGGAGGGACTGAAGCTTTCTTT. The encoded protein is CASSTPGGGTEAFF.

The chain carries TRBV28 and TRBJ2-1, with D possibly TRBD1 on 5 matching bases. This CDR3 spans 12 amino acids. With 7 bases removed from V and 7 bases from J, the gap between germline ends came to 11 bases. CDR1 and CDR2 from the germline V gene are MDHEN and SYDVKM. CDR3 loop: CASTGPGNEQFF. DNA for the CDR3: TGTGCCAGCACTGGCCCAGGGAATGAGCAGTTCTTC.

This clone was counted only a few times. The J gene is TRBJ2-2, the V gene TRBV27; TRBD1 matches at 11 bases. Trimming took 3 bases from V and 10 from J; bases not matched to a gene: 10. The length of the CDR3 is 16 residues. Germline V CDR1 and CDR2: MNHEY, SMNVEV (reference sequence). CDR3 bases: TGTGCCAGCAGTTTCTACGGGACAGGGGGTAATGAGGAGCTGTTTTTT. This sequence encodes CASSFYGTGGNEELFF.

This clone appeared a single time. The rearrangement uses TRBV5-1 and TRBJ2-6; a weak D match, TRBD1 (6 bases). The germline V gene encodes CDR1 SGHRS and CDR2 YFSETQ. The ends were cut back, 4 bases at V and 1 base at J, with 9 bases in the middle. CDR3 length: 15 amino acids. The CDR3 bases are TGCGCCAGCAGCACCACAGGGTCTGGGGCCAACGTCCTGACTTTC. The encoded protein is CASSTTGSGANVLTF.

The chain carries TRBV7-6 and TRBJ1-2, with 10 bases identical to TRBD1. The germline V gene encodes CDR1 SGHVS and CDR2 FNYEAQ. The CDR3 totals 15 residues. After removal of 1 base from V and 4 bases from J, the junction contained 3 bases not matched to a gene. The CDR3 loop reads CASSLGTGGSYGYTF. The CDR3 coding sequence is TGTGCCAGCAGCTTAGGGACAGGGGGATCCTATGGCTACACCTTC.

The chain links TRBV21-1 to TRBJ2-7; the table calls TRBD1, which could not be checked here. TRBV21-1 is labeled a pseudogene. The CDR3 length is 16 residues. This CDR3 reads CASTLSPGGSRCEQYF. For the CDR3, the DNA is TGTGCCAGCACCCTCTCCCCAGGGGGCTCCAGGTGCGAGCAGTACTTC.

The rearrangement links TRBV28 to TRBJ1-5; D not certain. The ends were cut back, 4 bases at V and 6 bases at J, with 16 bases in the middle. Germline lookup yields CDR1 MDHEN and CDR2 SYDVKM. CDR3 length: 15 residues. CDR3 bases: TGTGCCAGCAGTTCCCTTTTGAGAGTAGCTCAGCCCCAGCATTTT. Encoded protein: CASSSLLRVAQPQHF.

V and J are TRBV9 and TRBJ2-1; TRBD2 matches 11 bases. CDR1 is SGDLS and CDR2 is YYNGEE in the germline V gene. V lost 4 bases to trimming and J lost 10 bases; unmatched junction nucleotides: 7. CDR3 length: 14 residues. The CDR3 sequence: CASSKGLAAQEQFF. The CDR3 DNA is TGTGCCAGCAGCAAGGGACTAGCGGCTCAGGAGCAGTTCTTC.

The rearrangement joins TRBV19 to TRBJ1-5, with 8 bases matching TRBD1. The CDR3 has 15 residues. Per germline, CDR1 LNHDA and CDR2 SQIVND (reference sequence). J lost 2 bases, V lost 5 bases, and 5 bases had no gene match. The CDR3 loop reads CASSQGAVGNQPQHF. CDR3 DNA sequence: TGTGCCAGTAGTCAGGGGGCTGTGGGCAATCAGCCCCAGCATTTT.

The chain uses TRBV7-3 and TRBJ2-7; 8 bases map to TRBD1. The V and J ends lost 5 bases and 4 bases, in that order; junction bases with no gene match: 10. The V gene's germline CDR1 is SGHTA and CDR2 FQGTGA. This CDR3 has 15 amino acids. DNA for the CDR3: TGTGCCAGCAGCCCACACGACAGGGGCGAATACGAGCAGTACTTC. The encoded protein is CASSPHDRGEYEQYF. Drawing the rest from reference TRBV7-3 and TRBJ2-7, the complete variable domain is GAGVSQTPSNKVTEKGKYVELRCDPISGHTALYWYRQSLGQGPEFLIYFQGTGAADDSGLPNDRFFAVRPEGSVSTLKIQRTERGDSAVYLCASSPHDRGEYEQYFGPGTRLTVT.

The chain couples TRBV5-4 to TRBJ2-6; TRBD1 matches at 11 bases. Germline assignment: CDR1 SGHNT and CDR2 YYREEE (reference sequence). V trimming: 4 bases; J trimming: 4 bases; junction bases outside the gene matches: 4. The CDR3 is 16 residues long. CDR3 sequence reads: CASSGQGASGANVLTF. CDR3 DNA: TGTGCCAGCAGCGGACAGGGGGCCTCAGGGGCCAACGTCCTGACTTTC.

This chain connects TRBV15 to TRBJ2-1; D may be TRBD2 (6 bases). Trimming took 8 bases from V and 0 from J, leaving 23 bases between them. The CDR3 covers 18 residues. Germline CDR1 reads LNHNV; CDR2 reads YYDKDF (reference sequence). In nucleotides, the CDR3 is TGTGCCACCCAAAGTTCGGCTAGCGTACAGAGCTCCTACAATGAGCAGTTCTTC. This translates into CATQSSASVQSSYNEQFF.

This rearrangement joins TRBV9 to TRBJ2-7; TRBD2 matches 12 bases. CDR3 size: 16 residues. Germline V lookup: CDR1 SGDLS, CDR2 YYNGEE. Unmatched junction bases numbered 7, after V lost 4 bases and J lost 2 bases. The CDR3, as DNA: TGTGCCAGCAGCCACCGGACTAGCGGGACACCCTACGAGCAGTACTTC. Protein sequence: CASSHRTSGTPYEQYF. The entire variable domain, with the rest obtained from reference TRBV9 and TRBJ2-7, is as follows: DSGVTQTPKHLITATGQRVTLRCSPRSGDLSVYWYQQSLDQGLQFLIQYYNGEERAKGNILERFSAQQFPDLHSELNLSSLELGDSALYFCASSHRTSGTPYEQYFGPGTRLTVT.

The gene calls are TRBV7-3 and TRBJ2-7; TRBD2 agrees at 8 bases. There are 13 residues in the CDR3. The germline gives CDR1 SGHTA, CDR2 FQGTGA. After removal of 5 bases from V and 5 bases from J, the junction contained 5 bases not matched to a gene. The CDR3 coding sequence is TGTGCCAGCAGCAGACGCGGGGGGAACGAGCAGTACTTC. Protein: CASSRRGGNEQYF.